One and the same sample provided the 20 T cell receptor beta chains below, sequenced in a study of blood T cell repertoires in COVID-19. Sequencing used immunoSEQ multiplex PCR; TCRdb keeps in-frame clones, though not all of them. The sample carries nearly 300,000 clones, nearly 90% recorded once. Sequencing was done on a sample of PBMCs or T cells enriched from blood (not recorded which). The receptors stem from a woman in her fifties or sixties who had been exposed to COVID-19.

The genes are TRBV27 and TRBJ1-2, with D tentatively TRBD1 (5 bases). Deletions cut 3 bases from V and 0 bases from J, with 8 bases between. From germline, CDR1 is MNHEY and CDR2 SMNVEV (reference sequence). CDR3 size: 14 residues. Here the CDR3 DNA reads TGTGCCAGCAGTTTGACAGTAGCTAACTATGGCTACACCTTC. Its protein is CASSLTVANYGYTF.

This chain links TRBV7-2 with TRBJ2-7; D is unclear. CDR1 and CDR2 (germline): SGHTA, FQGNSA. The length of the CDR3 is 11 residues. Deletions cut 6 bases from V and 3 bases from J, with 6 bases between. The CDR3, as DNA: TGTGCCAGCAGTCGACACTACGAGCAGTACTTC. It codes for CASSRHYEQYF.

The CDR3 here is CSVAWTSVGDTQYF. CDR3 DNA sequence: TGCAGCGTTGCCTGGACTAGCGTTGGAGATACGCAGTATTTT. The V and J genes are TRBV29-1 and TRBJ2-3, with 9 bases that match TRBD2. Germline V gene lookup returns CDR1 SQVTM and CDR2 ANQGSEA. Trimming at V came to 4 bases and at J to 5 bases, leaving 7 bases not matched to a gene. The CDR3 has 14 residues.

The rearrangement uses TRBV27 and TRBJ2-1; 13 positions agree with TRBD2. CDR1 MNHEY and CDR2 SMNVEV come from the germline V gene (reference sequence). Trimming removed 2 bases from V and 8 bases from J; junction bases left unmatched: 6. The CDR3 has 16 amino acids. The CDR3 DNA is TGTGCCAGCAGTTTAGCACTAGCGGGGGGGTTTTATGAGCAGTTCTTC. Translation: CASSLALAGGFYEQFF.

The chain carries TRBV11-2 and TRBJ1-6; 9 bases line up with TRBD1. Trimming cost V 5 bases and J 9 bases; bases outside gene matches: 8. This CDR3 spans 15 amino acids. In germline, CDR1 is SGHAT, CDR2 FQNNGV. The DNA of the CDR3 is TGTGCCAGCAGCCCCGTCCCGGGACAGGGTTCACCCCTCCACTTT. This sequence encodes CASSPVPGQGSPLHF.

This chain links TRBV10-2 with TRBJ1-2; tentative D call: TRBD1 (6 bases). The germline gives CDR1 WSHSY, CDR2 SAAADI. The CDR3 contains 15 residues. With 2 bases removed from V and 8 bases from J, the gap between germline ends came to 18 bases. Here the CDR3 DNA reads TGCGCCAGCAGTGAGAAACGACAGGCCGCCAGGGGCTACACCTTC. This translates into CASSEKRQAARGYTF.

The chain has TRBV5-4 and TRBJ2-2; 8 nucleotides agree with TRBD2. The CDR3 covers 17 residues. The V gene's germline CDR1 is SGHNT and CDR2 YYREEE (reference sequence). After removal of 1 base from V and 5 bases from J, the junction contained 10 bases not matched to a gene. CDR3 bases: TGTGCCAGCAGCTTGCCTTACGGGGGGGTTGGAACCGGGGAGCTGTTTTTT. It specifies CASSLPYGGVGTGELFF.

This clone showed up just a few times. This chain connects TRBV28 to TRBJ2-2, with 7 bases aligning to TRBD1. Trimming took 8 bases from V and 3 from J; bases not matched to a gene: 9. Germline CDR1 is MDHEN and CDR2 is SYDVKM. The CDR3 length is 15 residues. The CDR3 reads CASVSTGLDTGELFF. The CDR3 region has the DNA TGTGCCAGCGTATCGACAGGGCTTGACACCGGGGAGCTGTTTTTT.

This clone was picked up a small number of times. This CDR3 is CATSRTPGTGSSYEQYF. For the CDR3, the DNA is TGTGCCACCAGCAGAACCCCGGGGACAGGTAGCTCCTACGAGCAGTACTTC. The chain links TRBV15 to TRBJ2-7; 8 positions match TRBD1. The ends lost 2 bases at V and 0 bases at J; junction bases unmatched: 9. Germline loops: CDR1 LNHNV, CDR2 YYDKDF (reference sequence). The CDR3 is 17 amino acids.

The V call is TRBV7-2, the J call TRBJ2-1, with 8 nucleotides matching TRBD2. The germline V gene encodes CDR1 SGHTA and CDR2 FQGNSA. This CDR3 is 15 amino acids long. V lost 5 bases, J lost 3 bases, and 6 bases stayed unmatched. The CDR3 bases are TGTGCCAGCAGCAATCCGGGACTAGTCTACAATGAGCAGTTCTTC. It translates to CASSNPGLVYNEQFF.

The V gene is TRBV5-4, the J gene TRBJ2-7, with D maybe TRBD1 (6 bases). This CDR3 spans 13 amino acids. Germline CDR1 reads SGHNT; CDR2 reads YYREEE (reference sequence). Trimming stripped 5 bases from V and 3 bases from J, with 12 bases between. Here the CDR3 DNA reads TGTGCCAGCAGTGGTGGGGGCAACTACGAGCAGTACTTC. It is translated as CASSGGGNYEQYF.

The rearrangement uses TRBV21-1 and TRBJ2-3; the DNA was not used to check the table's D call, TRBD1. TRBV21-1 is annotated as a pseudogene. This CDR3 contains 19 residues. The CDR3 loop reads CASSLTTWTGGYITDTQYF. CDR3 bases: TGTGCCAGCAGCCTCACGACCTGGACAGGGGGCTACATCACAGATACGCAGTATTTT.

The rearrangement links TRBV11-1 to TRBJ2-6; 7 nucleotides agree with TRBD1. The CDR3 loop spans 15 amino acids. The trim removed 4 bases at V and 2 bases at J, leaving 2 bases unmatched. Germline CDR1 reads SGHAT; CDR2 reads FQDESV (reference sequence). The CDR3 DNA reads TGTGCCAGCAGCTCAGACAGGGCTGGGGCCAACGTCCTGACTTTC. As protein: CASSSDRAGANVLTF.

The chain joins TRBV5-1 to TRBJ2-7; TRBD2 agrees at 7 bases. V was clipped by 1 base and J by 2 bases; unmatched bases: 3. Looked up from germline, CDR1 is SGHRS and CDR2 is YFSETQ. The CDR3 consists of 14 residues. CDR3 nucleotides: TGCGCCAGCAGCTTGTGGGGGGGAACCTACGAGCAGTACTTC. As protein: CASSLWGGTYEQYF.

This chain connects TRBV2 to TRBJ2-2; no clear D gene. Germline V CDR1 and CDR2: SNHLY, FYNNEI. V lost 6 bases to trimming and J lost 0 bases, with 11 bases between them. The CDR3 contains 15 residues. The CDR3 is CASSPLLANTGELFF. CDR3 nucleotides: TGTGCCAGCAGCCCCCTGCTAGCGAACACCGGGGAGCTGTTTTTT.

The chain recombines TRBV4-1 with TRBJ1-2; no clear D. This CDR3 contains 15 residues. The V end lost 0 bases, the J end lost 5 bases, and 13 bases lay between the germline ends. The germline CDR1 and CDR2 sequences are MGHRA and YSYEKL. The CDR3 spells CASSQEPDSLYGYTF. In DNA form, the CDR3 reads TGCGCCAGCAGCCAAGAACCCGATAGCCTTTATGGCTACACCTTC.

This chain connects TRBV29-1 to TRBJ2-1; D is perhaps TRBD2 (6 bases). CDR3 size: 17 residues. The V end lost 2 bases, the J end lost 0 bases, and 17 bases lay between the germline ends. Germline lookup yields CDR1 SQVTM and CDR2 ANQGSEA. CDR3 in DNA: TGCAGCGTTGAACTTGTGCCGGGGGTTAGCTCCTACAATGAGCAGTTCTTC. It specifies CSVELVPGVSSYNEQFF.

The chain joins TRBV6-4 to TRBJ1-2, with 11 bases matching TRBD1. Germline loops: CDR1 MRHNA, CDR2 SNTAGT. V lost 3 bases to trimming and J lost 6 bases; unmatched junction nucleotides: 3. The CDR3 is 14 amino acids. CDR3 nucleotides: TGTGCCAGCAGTGAGGGACAGGGGGAGAATGGCTACACCTTC. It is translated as CASSEGQGENGYTF.

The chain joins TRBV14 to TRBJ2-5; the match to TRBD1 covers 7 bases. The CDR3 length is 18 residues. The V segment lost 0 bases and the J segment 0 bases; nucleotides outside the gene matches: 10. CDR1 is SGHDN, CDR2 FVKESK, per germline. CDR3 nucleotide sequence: TGTGCCAGCAGCCAAGATTCGAGGGGGCCCCCGTACCAAGAGACCCAGTACTTC. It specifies CASSQDSRGPPYQETQYF.

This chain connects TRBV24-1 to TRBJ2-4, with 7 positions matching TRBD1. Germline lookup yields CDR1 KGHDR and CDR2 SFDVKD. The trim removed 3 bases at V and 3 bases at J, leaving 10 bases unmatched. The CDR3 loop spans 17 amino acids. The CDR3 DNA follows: TGTGCCACCAGTGATAACAGACAGGGAGTAGGCAAAAACATTCAGTACTTC. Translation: CATSDNRQGVGKNIQYF.